This T cell receptor beta chain emerged from a study of memory CD4+ T cells and cytomegalovirus serostatus. The sort gate was single viable CD3+CD4+CD8-CD45RO+ cells for memory CD4+ T cells. Germline V gene lookup returns CDR1 KGHSH and CDR2 LQKENI. The junction had 8 bases not matched to a gene; V was cut back by 0 bases and J by 1 base. The CDR3 contains 17 residues. Remarks on this clone: The antigen is not known.

Study results and caveats: About 40% of the roughly 150 known CMV-associated TCRbeta sequences appeared in CD4+ memory. Suggested: most of the CMV-linked TCR signature lies in CD4+ memory cells.

Generated by immunoSEQ multiplex PCR, the TCRdb table keeps only in-frame clones and is missing some. This sample has some 57,000 clones, with under 80% found just once. The chain has TRBV18 and TRBJ1-1, with 7 nucleotides matching TRBD1. This TCR came from an adult in good health and CMV-seronegative. Sample: memory CD4+ T cells from blood. CDR3 region: CASSPPGGGIGNTEAFF. CDR3 sequence (DNA): TGTGCCAGCTCACCACCGGGAGGGGGCATAGGGAACACTGAAGCTTTCTTT.